Listed here are 27 T cell receptor beta chains from one sample, sequenced in a study of beta chain features in type 1 diabetes. Expressed TCRB transcripts got sequenced, as all isolated RNA was reverse transcribed. Here immunoSEQ multiplex PCR was the method, and the copy in TCRdb shows in-frame clones only, minus some. The table records 860,000 or so clones, around a sixth of them present only once. The sequencing sample was made of naive CD4+ T cells from blood. The receptors originated from a woman between 18 and 30 years old in good health.

The chain recombines TRBV4-2 with TRBJ2-1; perhaps D is TRBD1 or TRBD2 (6 bases each). The CDR3 totals 17 residues. The germline V and J ends were trimmed by 1 base and 4 bases, with 17 bases remaining between them. CDR1 and CDR2 (germline): LGHNA, YNFKEQ. In DNA form, the CDR3 reads TGTGCCAGCAGCCAAGGAGGGGGGAGCGGCCTTTACAATGAGCAGTTCTTC. Amino acids: CASSQGGGSGLYNEQFF.

The CDR3 loop reads CASSLGFEPGELFF. In DNA, the CDR3 is TGTGCCAGCAGCTTGGGATTTGAGCCCGGGGAGCTGTTTTTT. The J gene is TRBJ2-2, the V gene TRBV5-4; no clear D gene. Germline assignment: CDR1 SGHNT and CDR2 YYREEE (reference sequence). Deletions cut 0 bases from V and 6 bases from J, with 9 bases between. The CDR3 is 14 amino acids.

This rearrangement joins TRBV10-3 to TRBJ2-2, with unresolved D. This CDR3 comprises 15 residues. Trimming shortened V by 0 bases and J by 6 bases, and 11 bases separated the two germline ends. Germline CDR1 is ENHRY and CDR2 is SYGVKD. The CDR3 reads CAISESWQSPGELFF. CDR3 nucleotides: TGTGCCATCAGTGAGTCGTGGCAAAGCCCCGGGGAGCTGTTTTTT.

This clone occurred a few times. This sample includes further DNA sequences coding for the same CDR3. This chain links TRBV19 with TRBJ2-6; possible D gene TRBD2, 5 bases. This CDR3 region has 14 residues. The germline V and J ends were trimmed by 5 bases and 4 bases, with 9 bases remaining between them. The germline CDR1 and CDR2 sequences are LNHDA and SQIVND (reference sequence). In nucleotides, the CDR3 is TGTGCCAGTAGTCGGGGTCCCGGGGCCAACGTCCTGACTTTC. Amino acid sequence: CASSRGPGANVLTF.

The chain carries TRBV5-1 and TRBJ1-2; weak D call: TRBD1 (6 bases). CDR1 and CDR2 (germline): SGHRS, YFSETQ. This CDR3 has 15 residues. Deletions cut 3 bases from V and 4 bases from J, with 16 bases between. This CDR3 is CASSYGTTSPYGYTF. The CDR3 bases are TGCGCCAGCAGCTACGGGACAACCTCGCCCTATGGCTACACCTTC. The full variable domain, its missing parts supplied by reference TRBV5-1 and TRBJ1-2, is KAGVTQTPRYLIKTRGQQVTLSCSPISGHRSVSWYQQTPGQGLQFLFEYFSETQRNKGNFPGRFSGRQFSNSRSEMNVSTLELGDSALYLCASSYGTTSPYGYTFGSGTRLTVV.

This chain links TRBV19 with TRBJ2-6; unclear D gene. CDR3 length equals 16 residues. V was cut by 7 bases and J by 0 bases, with 13 bases left in between. Germline V CDR1 and CDR2: LNHDA, SQIVND (reference sequence). The CDR3 nucleotides are TGTGCCAGTAAGCCAGGATATCGCTCTGGGGCCAACGTCCTGACTTTC. This translates into CASKPGYRSGANVLTF.

The V call is TRBV7-9, the J call TRBJ2-7; 8 nucleotides match TRBD1. Looked up from germline, CDR1 is SEHNR and CDR2 is FQNEAQ (reference sequence). The length of the CDR3 is 17 residues. V trimming: 1 base; J trimming: 4 bases; junction bases outside the gene matches: 12. As DNA, the CDR3 is TGTGCCAGCAGCTTAGGCCTCGCAGGGGGCGGTTCTTACGAGCAGTACTTC. Protein product: CASSLGLAGGGSYEQYF.

The chain carries TRBV9 and TRBJ1-3; D is unresolved. Per germline, CDR1 SGDLS and CDR2 YYNGEE. The CDR3 contains 13 residues. The V and J ends lost 4 bases and 2 bases respectively, with 7 bases between them. The CDR3 loop is CASSRSTGNTIYF. In DNA, the CDR3 is TGTGCCAGCAGCCGTTCCACTGGAAACACCATATATTTT. Supplemented by reference TRBV9 and TRBJ1-3, the full variable domain reads DSGVTQTPKHLITATGQRVTLRCSPRSGDLSVYWYQQSLDQGLQFLIQYYNGEERAKGNILERFSAQQFPDLHSELNLSSLELGDSALYFCASSRSTGNTIYFGEGSWLTVV.

This rearrangement joins TRBV4-3 to TRBJ2-3; 12 nucleotides line up with TRBD2. The CDR3 has 16 amino acids. Trimming cost V 1 base and J 6 bases; bases outside gene matches: 5. Germline lookup yields CDR1 LGHNA and CDR2 YSLEER. CDR3 DNA sequence: TGCGCCAGCAGCCAAGGACGACTAGCGGGAGTGGATACGCAGTATTTT. As protein: CASSQGRLAGVDTQYF.

This clone was found a few times. The V gene is TRBV18, the J gene TRBJ2-5; D is undetermined. The CDR3 loop spans 18 amino acids. CDR1 is KGHSH, CDR2 LQKENI, per germline. V was shortened by 2 bases and J by 4 bases, with 23 bases between the two germline ends. The CDR3 DNA reads as TGTGCCAGCTCACCATTTGGATCGGGCCCTCACCACCTAGAGACCCAGTACTTC. This encodes CASSPFGSGPHHLETQYF.

The chain recombines TRBV5-5 with TRBJ2-1; TRBD2 agrees at 7 bases. Germline V lookup: CDR1 SGHKS, CDR2 YYEKEE (reference sequence). The CDR3 is made up of 15 amino acids. Unmatched junction bases numbered 8, after V lost 5 bases and J lost 3 bases. The CDR3 DNA is TGTGCCAGCAGTTCTTTGGGGAGGGTCTACAATGAGCAGTTCTTC. Protein product: CASSSLGRVYNEQFF.

This chain links TRBV4-3 with TRBJ2-2; no reliable D call. The CDR3 consists of 16 residues. Per the germline V gene, CDR1 is LGHNA and CDR2 is YSLEER. The V end lost 2 bases, the J end lost 1 base, and 11 bases lay between the germline ends. In nucleotides, the CDR3 is TGCGCCAGCAGCCAAAATCCTTCGAGGAACACCGGGGAGCTGTTTTTT. This sequence encodes CASSQNPSRNTGELFF.

This clone was recorded a few times. The chain recombines TRBV7-6 with TRBJ2-5; the match to TRBD2 covers 11 bases. Germline-derived CDR1 and CDR2 are SGHVS and FNYEAQ. V trimming: 4 bases; J trimming: 1 base; junction bases outside the gene matches: 5. This CDR3 has 16 amino acids. Written as DNA, the CDR3 is TGTGCCAGCAGCTGGAGACTAGCGGGACCCCAAGAGACCCAGTACTTC. Translation: CASSWRLAGPQETQYF.

This clone was counted only a few times. The rearrangement joins TRBV29-1 to TRBJ2-1; D remains unclear. The V and J ends lost 4 bases and 5 bases respectively, with 9 bases between them. The CDR3 is 12 residues long. CDR1 SQVTM and CDR2 ANQGSEA come from the germline V gene. Here the CDR3 reads CSVAFLHNEQFF. The CDR3 coding sequence is TGCAGCGTTGCATTCCTCCACAATGAGCAGTTCTTC.

This clone was recorded a few times. The V gene is TRBV7-2, the J gene TRBJ2-3; D is undetermined. Trimming removed 3 bases from V and 0 bases from J, with 4 bases in between. The CDR3 length is 13 residues. Germline V gene sequence: CDR1 SGHTA, CDR2 FQGNSA. The CDR3 DNA reads TGTGCCAGCAGCTTCCCTAGCACAGATACGCAGTATTTT. Its protein is CASSFPSTDTQYF.

In its sample, this clone was seen many times. The chain carries TRBV14 and TRBJ2-1; TRBD1 aligns across 8 bases. V lost 7 bases and J lost 9; bases outside the gene matches: 8. The V gene's germline CDR1 is SGHDN and CDR2 FVKESK. The length of the CDR3 is 13 residues. In nucleotides, the CDR3 is TGTGCCAGCAAGAGACAGGGGATACGTGAGCAGTTCTTC. It encodes CASKRQGIREQFF.

The rearrangement joins TRBV2 to TRBJ2-1; D possibly corresponds to TRBD2 (6 bases). CDR1 and CDR2 from the germline V gene are SNHLY and FYNNEI. Trimming shortened V by 0 bases and J by 12 bases, and 12 bases separated the two germline ends. This CDR3 comprises 13 residues. CDR3 loop: CASSEAALATQFF. DNA of the CDR3: TGTGCCAGCAGTGAAGCGGCCCTAGCGACGCAGTTCTTC.

Of note for this clone: Other nucleotide sequences in the sample specify the same CDR3. The rearrangement links TRBV28 to TRBJ1-5; D remains unclear. Germline V lookup: CDR1 MDHEN, CDR2 SYDVKM. The germline V and J ends were trimmed by 6 bases and 4 bases, with 7 bases remaining between them. CDR3 length: 12 residues. The CDR3 loop is CASSTSNQPQHF. The CDR3 nucleotides are TGTGCCAGCAGCACTAGTAATCAGCCCCAGCATTTT.

The sample holds a few counts of this clone. The chain is built from TRBV7-2 and TRBJ2-7; D uncertain. Per germline, CDR1 SGHTA and CDR2 FQGNSA. V shed 4 bases and J shed 3 bases, with 7 bases lying between them. The CDR3 totals 12 residues. As DNA, the CDR3 is TGTGCCAGCAGCTCTGGTTTCTACGAGCAGTACTTC. Translating it yields CASSSGFYEQYF.

The chain joins TRBV11-2 to TRBJ1-1; D remains unclear. Trimming stripped 1 base from V and 11 bases from J, with 11 bases between. CDR1 is SGHAT and CDR2 is FQNNGV in the germline V gene. This CDR3 is 12 amino acids long. The CDR3 spells CASSLGGNLAFF. In DNA form, the CDR3 reads TGTGCCAGCAGCTTAGGGGGTAATCTTGCTTTCTTT.

The CDR3 sequence: CASSRAGTSNTGELFF. CDR3 DNA: TGTGCCAGCAGCCGGGCTGGGACCTCGAACACCGGGGAGCTGTTTTTT. The chain uses TRBV5-4 and TRBJ2-2, with D tentatively TRBD1 or TRBD2 (5 bases each). CDR3 length: 16 amino acids. V lost 4 bases to trimming and J lost 0 bases, with 13 bases between them. The germline gives CDR1 SGHNT, CDR2 YYREEE (reference sequence).

The rearrangement uses TRBV5-1 and TRBJ2-1; 13 nucleotides line up with TRBD2. Germline V gives CDR1 SGHRS, CDR2 YFSETQ. Losses at the gene ends were 0 bases for V and 9 bases for J; bases not matched to a gene: 12. The CDR3 contains 18 residues. DNA for the CDR3: TGCGCCAGCAGCTTGGTGAGCCGTTGGACTAGCGGGAGAAGTGAGCAGTTCTTC. This sequence encodes CASSLVSRWTSGRSEQFF. Drawing the rest from reference TRBV5-1 and TRBJ2-1, the complete variable domain is KAGVTQTPRYLIKTRGQQVTLSCSPISGHRSVSWYQQTPGQGLQFLFEYFSETQRNKGNFPGRFSGRQFSNSRSEMNVSTLELGDSALYLCASSLVSRWTSGRSEQFFGPGTRLTVL.

This clone was seen a few times. The rearrangement uses TRBV4-3 and TRBJ2-2, with D possibly matching TRBD1 (5 bases). Per germline, CDR1 LGHNA and CDR2 YSLEER. Between the trimmed V and J ends, which lost 0 bases and 6 bases, there was a span of 20 bases. There are 18 residues in the CDR3. The CDR3 sequence: CASSQDPSIREKAGELFF. The CDR3 coding sequence is TGCGCCAGCAGCCAAGATCCGAGTATCAGGGAAAAGGCCGGGGAGCTGTTTTTT.

This sequence joins TRBV6-5 and TRBJ2-7; tentatively, D is TRBD1 (6 bases). The V gene's germline CDR1 is MNHEY and CDR2 SVGAGI. The CDR3 has 14 amino acids. Trimming removed 8 bases from V and 5 bases from J, with 19 bases in between. The CDR3 DNA is TGTGCCAGCGCCAGGAAGACAGGTACCAACGAGCAGTACTTC. Protein: CASARKTGTNEQYF.

This chain joins TRBV5-1 and TRBJ2-3, with 7 positions matching TRBD1. Germline assignment: CDR1 SGHRS and CDR2 YFSETQ. The CDR3 has 19 amino acids. The V gene end was trimmed by 4 bases and the J gene end by 0 bases; junction bases not matched to a gene: 17. Here the CDR3 DNA reads TGCGCCAGCAGCCTGAAGGTGGCAGGGGGACACAGTAGCACAGATACGCAGTATTTT. This translates into CASSLKVAGGHSSTDTQYF.

This clone came up a few times. This chain joins TRBV4-3 and TRBJ2-5, with D perhaps TRBD2 (7 bases). The CDR3 spans 16 residues. CDR1 and CDR2 from the germline V gene are LGHNA and YSLEER. V gave up 2 bases and J gave up 5 bases, with 18 bases separating them. This chain's CDR3 is CASSQLRGQGIETQYF. CDR3 bases: TGCGCCAGCAGCCAATTGCGGGGGCAGGGTATTGAGACCCAGTACTTC.

The chain joins TRBV5-1 to TRBJ2-1; D gene ambiguous. The V and J ends lost 3 bases and 13 bases respectively, with 14 bases between them. Per germline, CDR1 SGHRS and CDR2 YFSETQ. This CDR3 has 12 residues. The CDR3 here is CASSSNQYGQFF. The CDR3 region has the DNA TGCGCCAGCAGCTCGAATCAATATGGCCAGTTCTTC.